Given below is one T cell receptor beta chain in context. TCRdb's table, derived via immunoSEQ multiplex PCR, lists solely in-frame clones and lacks some. The table has 60,000 to 70,000 clones, 90% to 95% seen once. The sample originates from a study of T cell changes during pregnancy in multiple sclerosis. The source was peripheral blood, collected in the second trimester of pregnancy. The TCR was taken from a female donor with multiple sclerosis, enrolled in a pregnancy study.

The CDR3 region has the DNA TGCGCCAGCAGCTTGCCAGGGGGCGGCTCGGATGGCTACACCTTC. Protein product: CASSLPGGGSDGYTF. The chain joins TRBV5-1 to TRBJ1-2, with 8 positions matching TRBD1. The CDR3 covers 15 residues. With V trimmed by 1 base and J by 6 bases, 8 bases remained unmatched. Germline CDR1 and CDR2: SGHRS and YFSETQ.